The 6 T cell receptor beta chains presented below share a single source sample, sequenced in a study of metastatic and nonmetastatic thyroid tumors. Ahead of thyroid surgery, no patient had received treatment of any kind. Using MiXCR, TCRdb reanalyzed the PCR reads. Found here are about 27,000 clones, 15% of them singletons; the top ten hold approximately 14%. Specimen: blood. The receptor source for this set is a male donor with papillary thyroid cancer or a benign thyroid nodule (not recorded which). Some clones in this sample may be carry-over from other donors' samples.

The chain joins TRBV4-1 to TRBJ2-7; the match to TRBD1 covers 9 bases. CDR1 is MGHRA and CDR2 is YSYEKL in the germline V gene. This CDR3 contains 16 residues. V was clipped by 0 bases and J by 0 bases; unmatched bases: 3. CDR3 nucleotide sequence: TGCGCCAGCAGCCAAGAGGCGACAGGGGGCTCCTACGAGCAGTACTTC. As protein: CASSQEATGGSYEQYF.

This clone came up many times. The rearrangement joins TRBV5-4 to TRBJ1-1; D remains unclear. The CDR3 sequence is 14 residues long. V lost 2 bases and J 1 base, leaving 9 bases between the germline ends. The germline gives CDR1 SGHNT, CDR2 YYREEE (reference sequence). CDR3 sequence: CASSLDGPNTEAFF. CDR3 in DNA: TGTGCCAGCAGCTTAGACGGACCGAACACTGAAGCTTTCTTT.

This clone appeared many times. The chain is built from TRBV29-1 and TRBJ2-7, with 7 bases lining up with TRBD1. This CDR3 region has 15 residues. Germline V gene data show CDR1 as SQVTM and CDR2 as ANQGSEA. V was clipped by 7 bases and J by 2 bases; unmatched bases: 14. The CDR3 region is CSGRIRDSMPYEQYF. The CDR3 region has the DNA TGCAGCGGACGAATCCGGGACAGCATGCCCTACGAGCAGTACTTC.

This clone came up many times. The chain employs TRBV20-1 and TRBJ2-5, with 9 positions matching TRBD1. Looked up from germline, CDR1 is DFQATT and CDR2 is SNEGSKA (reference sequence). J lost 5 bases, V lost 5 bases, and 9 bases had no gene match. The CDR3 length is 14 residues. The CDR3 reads CSAQPGQGWETQYF. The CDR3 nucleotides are TGCAGTGCTCAGCCGGGACAGGGTTGGGAGACCCAGTACTTC.

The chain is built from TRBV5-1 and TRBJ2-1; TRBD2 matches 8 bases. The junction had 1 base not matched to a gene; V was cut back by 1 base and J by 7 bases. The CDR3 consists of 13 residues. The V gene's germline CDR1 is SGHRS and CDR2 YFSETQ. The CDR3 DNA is TGCGCCAGCAGCTTGCGGGAGGGGAATGAGCAGTTCTTC. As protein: CASSLREGNEQFF.

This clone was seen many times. The CDR3 bases are TGTGCCAGCAGTTTGTTCTTTACCATGACCACAACTAATGAAAAACTGTTTTTT. Protein sequence: CASSLFFTMTTTNEKLFF. The chain carries TRBV12-3 or TRBV12-4 and TRBJ1-4; D unclear. The CDR3 runs 18 residues. The V gene lost 3 bases and the J gene lost 0 bases, with 17 bases spanning the gap.